This TCR beta chain was profiled in a study of shared clonotypes between healthy human individuals. In the study overall: For every donor, three CD4 naive, three CD4 memory, two CD8 naive and one CD8 memory plates were used.

Trimming pared 1 base from V and 8 bases from J, leaving 11 bases between. The CDR3 covers 13 residues. CDR1 is LNHDA, CDR2 SQIVND, per germline (reference sequence). The study, taken as a whole, reports: Only blood samples were collected, and tissue repertoires likely differ.

It was roughly 210 ng DNA, 30,000 or so T cell genomes, that sorted-subset replicate PCRs used. In the original workflow: Filtering differed for immunoSEQ, which gave only junction sequences without quality scores. Assay: immunoSEQ multiplex PCR; the TCRdb copy retains only in-frame clones and omits some. The DNA was the basis for D and trimming; V, J and clone size are from that table. The repertoire has around 980,000 clones, roughly 74% of them found once; the top ten carry roughly 0.62%. For this clone: Antigen unknown.

The origin of this receptor is a man aged 18 to 30 in good health. Some clones in this sample may be carry-over from other donors' samples. Input material: memory CD4+ T cells from PBMCs. Noted subset: CD45RA-negative fraction. The chain uses TRBV19 and TRBJ1-2; the D is unclear. The CDR3 bases are TGTGCCAGTAGTATAGTCCCCCGAGGAGGCTACACCTTC. Translating gives CASSIVPRGGYTF.